This T cell receptor (beta chain) originates from a study of OX40 agonist ivuxolimab in advanced cancers. About the research overall: Enrolled patients in dose escalation had cancers that were hepatocellular carcinoma, melanoma, renal cell or head and neck cancer.

This clone was recorded a few times. The antigen is undetermined. Profiled with immunoSEQ multiplex PCR; TCRdb holds only in-frame clones, not every one. The repertoire includes under 85,000 clones, 94% of them detected once, and approximately 20% sits in the top ten. Study results and caveats: Clonal expansion from baseline to week 6 occurred in both CD4+ and CD8+ T cells.

This CDR3 has 13 residues. Between the trimmed V and J ends, which lost 2 bases and 5 bases, there was a span of 7 bases. Germline CDR1 SGHTA, CDR2 FQGTGA. The sample in question was CD4+ or CD8+ T cells sorted from blood, obtained in a trial of the OX40 agonist ivuxolimab. The sequence was collected from an adult with an advanced solid tumor such as melanoma, head and neck, liver or kidney cancer. The chain is built from TRBV7-3 and TRBJ1-5, with D possibly TRBD1 on 5 matching bases. CDR3: CASSLGGDQPQHF. The CDR3 region has the DNA TGTGCCAGCAGCTTAGGAGGGGATCAGCCCCAGCATTTT.